The rows below give T cell receptor beta chains drawn from one sample of a study of blood T cell repertoires in COVID-19. Here immunoSEQ multiplex PCR was the method, and the copy in TCRdb shows in-frame clones only, minus some. The sample lists 150,000 to 200,000 clones, around four fifths seen once, with more than 5% in the top ten. The sequenced sample was peripheral blood. These receptors all come from a woman aged 30 to 39 with acute or convalescent COVID-19. Both conserved end residues are part of each CDR3. Fields, in order: V gene, J gene, CDR3 protein.

V gene: TRBV6-5; J gene: TRBJ1-5; CDR3 protein: CASSRTGGGNQPQHF
V gene: TRBV11-2; J gene: TRBJ1-5; CDR3 protein: CASSAGGGRNQPQHF
V gene: TRBV12-2; J gene: TRBJ2-1; CDR3 protein: CASRLASGLVYEQFF
V gene: TRBV4-3; J gene: TRBJ2-7; CDR3 protein: CASSLDRGQYEQYF
V gene: TRBV28; J gene: TRBJ1-2; CDR3 protein: CASSSQGYGYTF
V gene: TRBV6-2/TRBV6-3; J gene: TRBJ2-1; CDR3 protein: CASSYEVGSYNEQFF
V gene: TRBV11-2; J gene: TRBJ2-2; CDR3 protein: CASTSTEPLSAGELFF
V gene: TRBV27; J gene: TRBJ1-5; CDR3 protein: CASQGNSNQPQHF
V gene: TRBV9; J gene: TRBJ1-2; CDR3 protein: CASSVGRGDYGYTF
V gene: TRBV10-1; J gene: TRBJ1-1; CDR3 protein: CASSESQGLTEAFF
V gene: TRBV6-5; J gene: TRBJ2-7; CDR3 protein: CASSYRGQGTYEQYF
V gene: TRBV10-3; J gene: TRBJ1-2; CDR3 protein: CAISESTGGRGYTF
V gene: TRBV14; J gene: TRBJ1-2; CDR3 protein: CASSPRRAGEGYTF
V gene: TRBV6-2/TRBV6-3; J gene: TRBJ2-3; CDR3 protein: CASSYGLETDTQYF
V gene: TRBV30; J gene: TRBJ1-6; CDR3 protein: CAWSVGTGSSPLHF
V gene: TRBV7-8; J gene: TRBJ2-7; CDR3 protein: CASSLADRGPSYEQYF
V gene: TRBV9; J gene: TRBJ1-1; CDR3 protein: CASSVASLGGTEAFF
V gene: TRBV5-5; J gene: TRBJ1-2; CDR3 protein: CASSPTRQGAGYTF
V gene: TRBV5-1; J gene: TRBJ2-1; CDR3 protein: CASSLAAAGGWNEQFF
V gene: TRBV6-5; J gene: TRBJ2-1; CDR3 protein: CASSYLAGRRNEQFF
V gene: TRBV20-1; J gene: TRBJ1-5; CDR3 protein: CSASSFQVMSNQPQHF
V gene: TRBV19; J gene: TRBJ2-5; CDR3 protein: CASSRIGSGQGIRGETQYF
V gene: TRBV3-1/TRBV3-2; J gene: TRBJ2-3; CDR3 protein: CASSQEDRGVYPDTQYF
V gene: TRBV6-5; J gene: TRBJ2-7; CDR3 protein: CASRGTSVYEQYF
V gene: TRBV7-2; J gene: TRBJ2-7; CDR3 protein: CASSLVGVRRSTYEQYF
V gene: TRBV11-3; J gene: TRBJ2-3; CDR3 protein: CASSSAGGSTDTQYF
V gene: TRBV30; J gene: TRBJ1-1; CDR3 protein: CAWSVLAEAFF
V gene: TRBV7-8; J gene: TRBJ2-7; CDR3 protein: CASSLVEAREQYF
V gene: TRBV20-1; J gene: TRBJ1-1; CDR3 protein: CSAQQEPDAFF
V gene: TRBV19; J gene: TRBJ1-1; CDR3 protein: CASSILPPTPGGNTEAFF
V gene: TRBV19; J gene: TRBJ1-4; CDR3 protein: CASSTTGSSNEKLFF
V gene: TRBV6-1; J gene: TRBJ2-5; CDR3 protein: CASSENRGRQETQYF
V gene: TRBV14; J gene: TRBJ1-1; CDR3 protein: CASSSNLRTEAFF
V gene: TRBV6-5; J gene: TRBJ1-2; CDR3 protein: CASSVDRSYGYTF
V gene: TRBV5-1; J gene: TRBJ1-4; CDR3 protein: CASSLVGATNEKLFF
V gene: TRBV19; J gene: TRBJ2-1; CDR3 protein: CASTQGALVGEQFF
V gene: TRBV6-4; J gene: TRBJ2-3; CDR3 protein: CASSDASGGTDTQYF
V gene: TRBV16; J gene: TRBJ2-3; CDR3 protein: CASTRAYTQYF
V gene: TRBV5-1; J gene: TRBJ1-6; CDR3 protein: CASSLVERDNSPLHF
V gene: TRBV7-2; J gene: TRBJ1-6; CDR3 protein: CASSATWRGSPLHF
V gene: TRBV6-5; J gene: TRBJ2-2; CDR3 protein: CASRKTSGSAGELFF
V gene: TRBV10-2; J gene: TRBJ2-7; CDR3 protein: CASRRSSGQGAGEQYF